This T cell receptor beta chain derives from a study of CD8 T cells in cerebrospinal fluid in Alzheimer's disease. Study-level results: No causal link between EBV and Alzheimer's follows from EBV-specific cerebrospinal fluid TCRs, authors warned. Expanded clones of at least 3% were commoner in Alzheimer's patients than healthy subjects.

10X single-cell V(D)J and 5' gene-expression libraries profiled CSF cells. TCRdb re-called the 10x single-cell sequencing reads and shows each CDR3 protein once, DNA omitted. The data include several hundred distinct CDR3 sequences; the top ten clones carry around 30%. Considering frequency, this clonotype is medium-sized. As yet, its antigen is unknown. Every participant was in good physical condition without acute infectious disease. The CDR3 is made up of 15 amino acids. From germline, CDR1 is LGHDT and CDR2 YNNKEL (reference sequence). The sample was cerebrospinal fluid. The source of this sequence is a human donor with Alzheimer's disease. V is TRBV3-1 and J is TRBJ1-1. The CDR3 loop reads CASSQVGSGNTEAFF. The full variable domain, with the rest looked up from reference TRBV3-1 and TRBJ1-1, is DTAVSQTPKYLVTQMGNDKSIKCEQNLGHDTMYWYKQDSKKFLKIMFSYNNKELIINETVPNRFSPKSPDKAHLNLHINSLELGDSAVYFCASSQVGSGNTEAFFGQGTRLTVV.